Below are 19 T cell receptor beta chains sequenced from a single sample in a study of cytomegalovirus exposure and HLA in healthy donors. The PCR ran on 60 Vbeta and 13 Jbeta primers. This table comes from immunoSEQ multiplex PCR, and its TCRdb copy is limited to in-frame clones, with some not included. Found here are 150,000 to 200,000 clones, approximately 86% of them singletons; the top ten hold under 2%. Sequenced sample: PBMCs. These receptors all come from a woman younger than 30 in good health and CMV-seronegative.

The chain has TRBV7-9 and TRBJ1-2; D possibly corresponds to TRBD1 (6 bases). CDR3 length equals 13 residues. Germline V gene lookup returns CDR1 SEHNR and CDR2 FQNEAQ (reference sequence). Trimming left V 5 bases short and J 8 bases short, with 15 bases between. DNA for the CDR3: TGTGCCAGCAGCCATGTCCAGGGGCGAGGCTACACCTTC. Amino acid sequence: CASSHVQGRGYTF. The whole variable domain, filled in from reference TRBV7-9 and TRBJ1-2, reads DTGVSQNPRHKITKRGQNVTFRCDPISEHNRLYWYRQTLGQGPEFLTYFQNEAQLEKSRLLSDRFSAERPKGSFSTLEIQRTEQGDSAMYLCASSHVQGRGYTFGSGTRLTVV.

The V call is TRBV29-1, the J call TRBJ1-2; D remains ambiguous. The CDR3 is 13 residues long. The germline V gene encodes CDR1 SQVTM and CDR2 ANQGSEA. V lost 3 bases, J lost 4 bases, and 12 bases lay in between. The CDR3 protein is CSVEVSGSYGYTF. CDR3 in DNA: TGCAGCGTTGAGGTTTCAGGTTCCTATGGCTACACCTTC.

The chain links TRBV28 to TRBJ2-1; a possible D gene is TRBD2 (5 bases). The germline CDR1 and CDR2 sequences are MDHEN and SYDVKM. V was cut by 4 bases and J by 0 bases, with 16 bases left in between. The CDR3 contains 17 residues. The CDR3: CASSSSAEGRSYNEQFF. The CDR3 region has the DNA TGTGCCAGCAGTTCATCAGCGGAAGGGCGCTCCTACAATGAGCAGTTCTTC. Using reference TRBV28 and TRBJ2-1 for the parts outside the CDR3, the full variable domain is DVKVTQSSRYLVKRTGEKVFLECVQDMDHENMFWYRQDPGLGLRLIYFSYDVKMKEKGDIPEGYSVSREKKERFSLILESASTNQTSMYLCASSSSAEGRSYNEQFFGPGTRLTVL.

This clone was counted once. The V gene is TRBV27, the J gene TRBJ2-3; D might be TRBD1 (5 bases). Trimming stripped 4 bases from V and 6 bases from J, with 8 bases between. The CDR3 consists of 12 residues. The germline gives CDR1 MNHEY, CDR2 SMNVEV (reference sequence). CDR3 coding DNA: TGTGCCAGCAGTTCAGGGCCGGATACGCAGTATTTT. Its protein is CASSSGPDTQYF.

The chain combines TRBV4-1 with TRBJ2-1; 13 nucleotides match TRBD2. V gave up 4 bases and J gave up 9 bases; unmatched junction bases: 9. This CDR3 has 16 amino acids. Germline CDR1 MGHRA, CDR2 YSYEKL. In DNA form, the CDR3 reads TGCGCCAGCAGCCCCACTGGACTAGCGGGAGAGGGTGAGCAGTTCTTC. This gives the protein CASSPTGLAGEGEQFF.

The chain has TRBV27 and TRBJ2-7; no clear D gene. V lost 6 bases to trimming and J lost 2 bases, with 11 bases between them. The CDR3 length is 13 residues. The germline gives CDR1 MNHEY, CDR2 SMNVEV (reference sequence). The chain's CDR3 is CASSLQATYEQYF. The CDR3 nucleotides read TGTGCCAGCAGCCTCCAGGCGACCTACGAGCAGTACTTC.

The chain combines TRBV27 with TRBJ1-1; perhaps TRBD1 as D (6 bases). This CDR3 region has 14 residues. Germline V lookup: CDR1 MNHEY, CDR2 SMNVEV (reference sequence). The V gene lost 11 bases and the J gene lost 4 bases, with 20 bases spanning the gap. The CDR3 loop reads CASYLRVGGTEAFF. As DNA, the CDR3 is TGTGCCTCATACCTCAGGGTAGGGGGCACTGAAGCTTTCTTT.

The rearrangement uses TRBV7-2 and TRBJ2-3; TRBD2 is a possible D gene (6 bases). The CDR3 extends over 13 amino acids. Between the trimmed V and J ends, which lost 3 bases and 3 bases, there was a span of 7 bases. Germline V gives CDR1 SGHTA, CDR2 FQGNSA. The CDR3 DNA follows: TGTGCCAGCAGCTTTGGGGGGACAGATACGCAGTATTTT. Its protein is CASSFGGTDTQYF. Complete variable domain (other parts from reference TRBV7-2 and TRBJ2-3): GAGVSQSPSNKVTEKGKDVELRCDPISGHTALYWYRQSLGQGLEFLIYFQGNSAPDKSGLPSDRFSAERTGGSVSTLTIQRTQQEDSAVYLCASSFGGTDTQYFGPGTRLTVL.

This clone has a single count. The genes are TRBV28 and TRBJ2-1; 9 nucleotides align to TRBD1. CDR1 and CDR2 from the germline V gene are MDHEN and SYDVKM. The CDR3 consists of 15 residues. With 6 bases clipped from V and 9 bases from J, the junction kept 12 bases outside the gene matches. The CDR3 DNA reads as TGTGCCAGCAGCGTACCGGGACAGGGCTTACGTGAGCAGTTCTTC. Encoded protein: CASSVPGQGLREQFF.

V is TRBV4-1 and J is TRBJ2-5; TRBD2 agrees at 14 bases. The DNA end favors TRBJ2-7, so the J call may be wrong. This CDR3 contains 18 residues. Germline V gives CDR1 MGHRA, CDR2 YSYEKL. This chain's CDR3 is CASSQDEGTSGRRYEQYF. CDR3 DNA: TGCGCCAGCAGCCAAGATGAGGGGACTAGCGGGAGACGGTACGAGCAGTACTTC.

The V and J genes are TRBV12-5 and TRBJ1-5, with D uncertain. Germline V gene lookup returns CDR1 LGHNT and CDR2 FRNRAP. The CDR3 covers 13 residues. Trimming removed 1 base at V and 5 bases at J, with 6 bases between. As DNA, the CDR3 is TGTGCTAGTGGTTTGGAGCCCGATCAGCCCCAGCATTTT. Its protein product is CASGLEPDQPQHF. Full variable domain (missing parts from reference TRBV12-5 and TRBJ1-5): DARVTQTPRHKVTEMGQEVTMRCQPILGHNTVFWYRQTMMQGLELLAYFRNRAPLDDSGMPKDRFSAEMPDATLATLKIQPSEPRDSAVYFCASGLEPDQPQHFGDGTRLSIL.

V usage is TRBV10-3 and J usage is TRBJ1-3; D perhaps matches TRBD1 (5 bases). V lost 4 bases, J lost 0 bases, and 13 bases lay in between. The CDR3 totals 16 residues. The germline V gene encodes CDR1 ENHRY and CDR2 SYGVKD. CDR3 coding DNA: TGTGCCATCAGTGCACAGGAGAGAGACTCTGGAAACACCATATATTTT. Its protein is CAISAQERDSGNTIYF.

The chain is built from TRBV11-2 and TRBJ2-7, with D maybe TRBD1 (6 bases). This CDR3 has 14 amino acids. The V and J ends lost 3 bases and 2 bases respectively, with 11 bases between them. Germline V gene sequence: CDR1 SGHAT, CDR2 FQNNGV. The chain's CDR3 is CASSFDQGTYEQYF. The DNA of the CDR3 is TGTGCCAGCAGCTTCGACCAGGGGACCTACGAGCAGTACTTC.

The chain is built from TRBV19 and TRBJ2-5; 10 nucleotides line up with TRBD1. The CDR3 runs 14 residues. CDR1 LNHDA and CDR2 SQIVND come from the germline V gene (reference sequence). Losses at the gene ends were 6 bases for V and 5 bases for J; bases not matched to a gene: 6. Here the CDR3 reads CASSAGQGEETQYF. The CDR3 coding sequence is TGTGCCAGTAGCGCAGGACAGGGGGAGGAGACCCAGTACTTC.

The chain uses TRBV11-2 and TRBJ2-7, with 13 bases lining up with TRBD2. Per germline, CDR1 SGHAT and CDR2 FQNNGV. The trim removed 7 bases at V and 2 bases at J, leaving 5 bases unmatched. There are 15 residues in the CDR3. CDR3 sequence (DNA): TGTGCCAGCACCCGGGGGACTAGCGGGACCTACGAGCAGTACTTC. As protein: CASTRGTSGTYEQYF.

The CDR3 sequence: CASTLGGSFTGELFF. Here the CDR3 DNA reads TGTGCCAGCACCTTAGGTGGGAGTTTCACCGGGGAGCTGTTTTTT. The chain combines TRBV6-5 with TRBJ2-2, with D possibly matching TRBD2 (5 bases). The length of the CDR3 is 15 residues. The germline V and J ends were trimmed by 7 bases and 4 bases, with 16 bases remaining between them. Germline V gene lookup returns CDR1 MNHEY and CDR2 SVGAGI.

This clone was observed a handful of times. This chain joins TRBV4-1 and TRBJ1-3; a weak D match, TRBD1 (5 bases). The V end was cut by 1 base, the J end by 0 bases, with 13 bases between. The CDR3 spans 17 residues. Germline CDR1 is MGHRA and CDR2 is YSYEKL. The chain's CDR3 is CASSQGGDPSSGNTIYF. The CDR3 DNA follows: TGCGCCAGCAGCCAAGGGGGCGATCCCAGCTCTGGAAACACCATATATTTT.

The chain joins TRBV2 to TRBJ2-1; 8 bases match TRBD1. The CDR3 length is 13 residues. CDR1 is SNHLY and CDR2 is FYNNEI in the germline V gene. V dropped 7 bases and J dropped 5; count of bases not matched to a gene: 4. CDR3 residues: CASKQGANNEQFF. The CDR3, as DNA: TGTGCCAGCAAGCAGGGGGCGAACAATGAGCAGTTCTTC.

The chain employs TRBV7-6 and TRBJ2-5; tentative D call: TRBD1 (5 bases). Germline CDR1 SGHVS, CDR2 FNYEAQ. The V gene lost 6 bases and the J gene lost 0 bases, with 11 bases spanning the gap. The CDR3 sequence is 14 residues long. CDR3 bases: TGTGCCAGCAGTCACCAGGGCCACCAAGAGACCCAGTACTTC. Translated, it gives CASSHQGHQETQYF.